A single sample is the source of the 16 T cell receptor beta chains below, sequenced in a study of blood T cell repertoires in COVID-19. This table comes from immunoSEQ multiplex PCR, and its TCRdb copy is limited to in-frame clones, with some not included. The sample has roughly 200,000 clones; over 75% are singletons. The sequenced sample consisted of peripheral blood. The receptors shown here come from a person aged 70 to 85 with COVID-19, enrolled during active disease.

The chain is built from TRBV29-1 and TRBJ2-7; 13 nucleotides match TRBD2. V shed 7 bases and J 6 bases; nucleotides not matched to a gene: 3. Germline loops: CDR1 SQVTM, CDR2 ANQGSEA. The CDR3 length is 12 residues. The CDR3 is CSAWTSGSEQYF. The CDR3 DNA reads as TGCAGCGCCTGGACTAGCGGGAGCGAGCAGTACTTC.

The rearrangement links TRBV28 to TRBJ2-7; 9 positions match TRBD1. The V segment lost 5 bases and the J segment 0 bases; nucleotides outside the gene matches: 5. The CDR3 extends over 15 amino acids. Germline CDR1 and CDR2: MDHEN and SYDVKM. As DNA, the CDR3 is TGTGCCAGCAGTCCCAACAGGGGGCTCTCCTACGAGCAGTACTTC. The encoded protein is CASSPNRGLSYEQYF.

V usage is TRBV27 and J usage is TRBJ2-1, with 9 bases aligning to TRBD2. The CDR3 is 17 amino acids. Per the germline V gene, CDR1 is MNHEY and CDR2 is SMNVEV (reference sequence). J lost 4 bases, V lost 1 base, and 8 bases had no gene match. The CDR3 DNA reads TGTGCCAGCAGTTTATTTCGTCTAGCGGGATCGTACAATGAGCAGTTCTTC. This translates into CASSLFRLAGSYNEQFF.

V usage is TRBV28 and J usage is TRBJ2-7; 8 positions match TRBD2. V trimming: 6 bases; J trimming: 5 bases; junction bases outside the gene matches: 12. Germline loops: CDR1 MDHEN, CDR2 SYDVKM. The CDR3 runs 15 residues. CDR3 DNA: TGTGCCAGCAGCGAGCGGAGCGGGGGCGGCGACGAGCAGTACTTC. The encoded protein is CASSERSGGGDEQYF.

The J gene is TRBJ1-6, the V gene TRBV27; a weak D match, TRBD1 (6 bases). Germline-derived CDR1 and CDR2 are MNHEY and SMNVEV (reference sequence). Trimming removed 6 bases at V and 3 bases at J, with 18 bases between. The CDR3 runs to 17 residues. The CDR3 DNA is TGTGCCAGCAGCCACAGGGTCGCAAGCCACTATAATTCACCCCTCCACTTT. This encodes CASSHRVASHYNSPLHF.

Comments on this clone: An end of the junction does not agree with germline; a read error may underlie this. This chain connects TRBV12-3 or TRBV12-4 to TRBJ1-2; unclear D gene. The CDR3 extends over 13 amino acids. The DNA of the CDR3 is TGTGCCAGCAGTCTAGCAGAAGCCGGTGGCTACACCTTC. Protein: CASSLAEAGGYTF.

This rearrangement joins TRBV28 to TRBJ1-1; no clear D gene. The CDR3 is 12 amino acids. In germline, CDR1 is MDHEN, CDR2 SYDVKM. V dropped 10 bases and J dropped 1 base, with 10 bases sitting between them. DNA for the CDR3: TGTGCCACCCCTCGCGGGAACACTGAAGCTTTCTTT. Encoded protein: CATPRGNTEAFF.

The V call is TRBV30, the J call TRBJ1-3; tentatively, D is TRBD1 (6 bases). Per germline, CDR1 GTSNPN and CDR2 SVGIG (reference sequence). The CDR3 is 15 amino acids. The germline V and J ends were trimmed by 4 bases and 3 bases, with 16 bases remaining between them. CDR3: CAWMGFGQIGNTIYF. As DNA, the CDR3 is TGTGCCTGGATGGGTTTCGGACAGATTGGAAACACCATATATTTT. Complete variable domain (other parts from reference TRBV30 and TRBJ1-3): SQTIHQWPATLVQPVGSPLSLECTVEGTSNPNLYWYRQAAGRGLQLLFYSVGIGQISSEVPQNLSASRPQDRQFILSSKKLLLSDSGFYLCAWMGFGQIGNTIYFGEGSWLTVV.

The chain combines TRBV19 with TRBJ2-1; TRBD2 agrees at 12 bases. CDR3 length: 18 amino acids. The germline gives CDR1 LNHDA, CDR2 SQIVND (reference sequence). V trimming: 7 bases; J trimming: 5 bases; junction bases outside the gene matches: 15. CDR3 in amino acids: CASKASGGAGTTDNEQFF. The CDR3, as DNA: TGTGCCAGTAAGGCTAGCGGGGGGGCTGGCACTACAGACAATGAGCAGTTCTTC. Filled out from reference TRBV19 and TRBJ2-1, the complete variable domain reads DGGITQSPKYLFRKEGQNVTLSCEQNLNHDAMYWYRQDPGQGLRLIYYSQIVNDFQKGDIAEGYSVSREKKESFPLTVTSAQKNPTAFYLCASKASGGAGTTDNEQFFGPGTRLTVL.

The chain recombines TRBV10-3 with TRBJ1-1; 7 bases map to TRBD1. Germline CDR1 ENHRY, CDR2 SYGVKD. Trimming removed 0 bases from V and 4 bases from J; junction bases left unmatched: 5. The CDR3 consists of 15 residues. In DNA, the CDR3 is TGTGCCATCAGTGAGTCGGGACAGAAGGGCACTGAAGCTTTCTTT. This gives the protein CAISESGQKGTEAFF.

The V call is TRBV5-5, the J call TRBJ2-5, with D maybe TRBD1 (6 bases). Trimming cost V 2 bases and J 5 bases, with 10 bases left between them. The CDR3 has 13 residues. Germline V gene lookup returns CDR1 SGHKS and CDR2 YYEKEE (reference sequence). This CDR3 reads CASSFDRGETQYF. In nucleotides, the CDR3 is TGTGCCAGCAGCTTTGATAGGGGGGAGACCCAGTACTTC.

The chain combines TRBV11-2 with TRBJ1-6; possible D gene TRBD1, 6 bases. The germline V gene encodes CDR1 SGHAT and CDR2 FQNNGV. This CDR3 is built from 15 residues. Trimming left V 5 bases short and J 10 bases short, with 18 bases between. CDR3 DNA: TGTGCCAGCAGCGGACAGTTGACCTCCGGATCACCCCTCCACTTT. Translated, it gives CASSGQLTSGSPLHF.

For the CDR3, the DNA is TGCGCCAGCAAATCGCAGGGAAAAGCTTTCTTT. This gives the protein CASKSQGKAFF. The J gene is TRBJ1-1, the V gene TRBV10-2; a possible D gene is TRBD1 (5 bases). Trimming took off 7 bases at V and 9 bases at J, with 12 bases between the two ends. The V gene's germline CDR1 is WSHSY and CDR2 SAAADI. The CDR3 is 11 residues long.

The genes are TRBV28 and TRBJ2-1; 7 positions agree with TRBD1. The length of the CDR3 is 15 residues. Germline trimming cut 6 bases from V and 4 bases from J; bases unmatched to any gene: 9. CDR1 and CDR2 from the germline V gene are MDHEN and SYDVKM. The CDR3 sequence: CASRILRDRYNEQFF. For the CDR3, the DNA is TGTGCCAGCAGAATTCTCCGGGACAGATACAATGAGCAGTTCTTC.

The chain combines TRBV10-3 with TRBJ2-7; D perhaps matches TRBD1 (6 bases). This CDR3 contains 15 residues. The germline V gene encodes CDR1 ENHRY and CDR2 SYGVKD. The V gene lost 4 bases and the J gene lost 4 bases, with 17 bases spanning the gap. The CDR3: CAISVARGAIYEQYF. The CDR3 region has the DNA TGTGCCATCAGTGTGGCCAGGGGAGCTATATACGAGCAGTACTTC.

In DNA, the CDR3 is TGTGCCAGCTCACTAGCTGCCTCGAGCACTGAAGCTTTCTTT. Its protein product is CASSLAASSTEAFF. This chain uses TRBV18 with TRBJ1-1; D call uncertain. V was clipped by 4 bases and J by 4 bases, with 13 bases between them. The V gene's germline CDR1 is KGHSH and CDR2 LQKENI. The CDR3 runs 14 residues.